Presented here are 25 T cell receptor beta chains from one specimen sequenced in a study of T cell changes during pregnancy in multiple sclerosis. Repertoires were generated with immunoSEQ multiplex PCR, while TCRdb's copy carries only in-frame clones and drops some. In the table there are tens of thousands of clones, around 90% of which are singletons. The sequencing used CD4+ T cells from peripheral blood mononuclear cells, collected before pregnancy. The receptors here all came from a female donor with multiple sclerosis, enrolled in a pregnancy study.

This clone was seen more than once but under ten times. The V call is TRBV7-2, the J call TRBJ2-7; TRBD2 aligns across 8 bases. Losses at the gene ends were 5 bases for V and 1 base for J; bases not matched to a gene: 10. Germline assignment: CDR1 SGHTA and CDR2 FQGNSA. This CDR3 contains 16 residues. The CDR3 is CASSALAGRGSYEQYF. In DNA, the CDR3 is TGTGCCAGCAGCGCTTTAGCGGGGCGGGGATCCTACGAGCAGTACTTC.

The V call is TRBV29-1, the J call TRBJ1-2, with 8 bases aligning to TRBD1. With V trimmed by 4 bases and J by 3 bases, 4 bases remained unmatched. This CDR3 is 13 amino acids long. Germline CDR1 is SQVTM and CDR2 is ANQGSEA. The CDR3 nucleotides are TGCAGCGTTGGGACAGGGCCCTACTATGGCTACACCTTC. Translated: CSVGTGPYYGYTF. Combining the CDR3 with reference TRBV29-1 and TRBJ1-2 gives the whole variable domain SAVISQKPSRDICQRGTSLTIQCQVDSQVTMMFWYRQQPGQSLTLIATANQGSEATYESGFVIDKFPISRPNLTFSTLTVSNMSPEDSSIYLCSVGTGPYYGYTFGSGTRLTVV.

The rearrangement uses TRBV2 and TRBJ2-3, with D perhaps matching TRBD2 (6 bases). The CDR3 extends over 19 amino acids. V was shortened by 2 bases and J by 3 bases, with 24 bases between the two germline ends. Germline values: CDR1 SNHLY, CDR2 FYNNEI. As DNA, the CDR3 is TGTGCCAGCAGTGAAACGGCCGCGGGGATTGGTTTCAGTACAGATACGCAGTATTTT. Its translation is CASSETAAGIGFSTDTQYF.

The V and J genes are TRBV7-2 and TRBJ1-3; TRBD1 is a possible D gene (6 bases). V was pared by 11 bases and J by 2 bases, with 16 bases between. This CDR3 has 14 residues. Germline V lookup: CDR1 SGHTA, CDR2 FQGNSA. DNA for the CDR3: TGTGCCTCCCTCCGGGGGGCGGCTGGAAACACCATATATTTT. As protein: CASLRGAAGNTIYF.

V is TRBV5-5 and J is TRBJ2-3, with TRBD2 identical over 13 bases. This CDR3 region has 18 residues. Trimming removed 0 bases from V and 4 bases from J; junction bases left unmatched: 8. Germline V CDR1 and CDR2: SGHKS, YYEKEE (reference sequence). The CDR3 here is CASSLELAGGPKADTQYF. The DNA of the CDR3 is TGTGCCAGCAGCTTGGAACTAGCGGGAGGGCCTAAGGCAGATACGCAGTATTTT.

This clone showed up just once. This chain links TRBV2 with TRBJ2-1, with 9 bases identical to TRBD2. Trimming cost V 2 bases and J 3 bases; bases outside gene matches: 8. Germline lookup yields CDR1 SNHLY and CDR2 FYNNEI. The CDR3 is 17 residues long. This CDR3 reads CASSELIAGVNYNEQFF. In DNA form, the CDR3 reads TGTGCCAGCAGTGAACTTATAGCGGGAGTGAACTACAATGAGCAGTTCTTC.

The chain is built from TRBV6-6 and TRBJ1-2, with D unclear. This CDR3 has 13 amino acids. V was trimmed by 5 bases and J by 8 bases, leaving 15 bases between them. Per germline, CDR1 MNHNY and CDR2 SVGAGI (reference sequence). CDR3: CASSNGPSGGYTF. The DNA of the CDR3 is TGTGCCAGCAGTAACGGGCCTTCGGGGGGCTACACCTTC.

The chain recombines TRBV2 with TRBJ2-4; 7 nucleotides line up with TRBD2. Germline assignment: CDR1 SNHLY and CDR2 FYNNEI. V trimming: 8 bases; J trimming: 1 base; junction bases outside the gene matches: 26. CDR3 length: 21 amino acids. The CDR3 loop is CASASSLPTSFLPGAKNIQYF. The CDR3 nucleotides are TGTGCCAGCGCCTCAAGTCTCCCGACTAGCTTCCTCCCCGGGGCCAAAAACATTCAGTACTTC.

This clone showed up just once. The rearrangement links TRBV29-1 to TRBJ1-2; 9 bases align to TRBD1. The CDR3 covers 16 residues. The V and J ends lost 7 bases and 0 bases, in that order; junction bases with no gene match: 12. Per germline, CDR1 SQVTM and CDR2 ANQGSEA. The CDR3 protein is CSAAADRGQANYGYTF. Here the CDR3 DNA reads TGCAGCGCCGCCGCGGACAGGGGCCAAGCTAACTATGGCTACACCTTC.

V usage is TRBV6-1 and J usage is TRBJ1-1, with TRBD1 matching 7 bases. Germline loops: CDR1 MNHNS, CDR2 SASEGT. The CDR3 sequence is 18 residues long. Losses at the gene ends were 1 base for V and 4 bases for J; bases not matched to a gene: 15. The CDR3, as DNA: TGTGCCAGCAGTGAAGTCCGGGTAGGGGGCGTCAAGATCACTGAAGCTTTCTTT. This translates into CASSEVRVGGVKITEAFF.

This chain links TRBV11-2 with TRBJ2-1; D possibly corresponds to TRBD2 (6 bases). The CDR3 is 17 residues long. CDR1 is SGHAT, CDR2 FQNNGV, per germline. Trimming pared 4 bases from V and 0 bases from J, leaving 16 bases between. The CDR3 DNA reads TGTGCCAGCAGCTGGGGCCTAAGCGGGCGCTCCTACAATGAGCAGTTCTTC. It codes for CASSWGLSGRSYNEQFF. Using reference TRBV11-2 and TRBJ2-1 for the parts outside the CDR3, the full variable domain is EAGVAQSPRYKIIEKRQSVAFWCNPISGHATLYWYQQILGQGPKLLIQFQNNGVVDDSQLPKDRFSAERLKGVDSTLKIQPAKLEDSAVYLCASSWGLSGRSYNEQFFGPGTRLTVL.

The chain has TRBV2 and TRBJ1-2; no firm D call. This CDR3 region has 13 residues. CDR1 and CDR2 from the germline V gene are SNHLY and FYNNEI. V was trimmed by 1 base and J by 5 bases, leaving 8 bases between them. CDR3 in amino acids: CASSEVDWYGYTF. Here the CDR3 DNA reads TGTGCCAGCAGTGAAGTGGACTGGTATGGCTACACCTTC.

The rearrangement links TRBV5-1 to TRBJ2-7; a possible D gene is TRBD2 (5 bases). Germline V gene lookup returns CDR1 SGHRS and CDR2 YFSETQ. Trimming pared 5 bases from V and 3 bases from J, leaving 15 bases between. The CDR3 is 14 residues long. The CDR3: CASRVPGKSYEQYF. The CDR3, as DNA: TGCGCCAGCAGAGTTCCGGGGAAAAGCTACGAGCAGTACTTC.

The rearrangement links TRBV21-1 to TRBJ2-7; the table's D call TRBD2 went unverified against the DNA. TRBV21-1 is a recognized pseudogene. CDR3 length: 15 amino acids. The CDR3: CASSIPGLGLYEQYF. CDR3 sequence (DNA): TGTGCCAGCAGCATTCCGGGACTAGGACTCTACGAGCAGTACTTC.

This chain connects TRBV4-2 to TRBJ2-3, with TRBD2 matching over 11 bases. V shed 4 bases and J 2 bases; nucleotides not matched to a gene: 5. CDR3 length: 16 residues. CDR1 and CDR2 from the germline V gene are LGHNA and YNFKEQ. The chain's CDR3 is CASSLLAGGPTDTQYF. CDR3 nucleotide sequence: TGTGCCAGCAGCCTATTAGCGGGAGGGCCCACAGATACGCAGTATTTT.

The genes are TRBV5-1 and TRBJ2-2, with 15 bases aligning to TRBD2. This CDR3 comprises 17 residues. CDR1 and CDR2 from the germline V gene are SGHRS and YFSETQ. Trimming cost V 4 bases and J 7 bases; bases outside gene matches: 8. The CDR3 nucleotides read TGCGCCAGCAGCCGCTTACGGGGACTAGCGGGAGGCGGGGAGCTGTTTTTT. It codes for CASSRLRGLAGGGELFF.

This sequence joins TRBV28 and TRBJ1-2, with TRBD1 identical over 7 bases. The CDR3 runs to 14 residues. CDR1 MDHEN and CDR2 SYDVKM come from the germline V gene. The ends lost 6 bases at V and 5 bases at J; junction bases unmatched: 9. The CDR3 here is CASSRGQTYYGYTF. DNA for the CDR3: TGTGCCAGCAGCCGGGGACAGACCTATTATGGCTACACCTTC.

The genes are TRBV5-1 and TRBJ2-1; 9 nucleotides line up with TRBD2. Germline assignment: CDR1 SGHRS and CDR2 YFSETQ. This CDR3 region has 13 residues. With 4 bases clipped from V and 7 bases from J, the junction kept 3 bases outside the gene matches. CDR3 bases: TGCGCCAGCAGCCCGGGACTAGCAAATGAGCAGTTCTTC. It codes for CASSPGLANEQFF. Looking up the rest from reference TRBV5-1 and TRBJ2-1 gives the full variable domain: KAGVTQTPRYLIKTRGQQVTLSCSPISGHRSVSWYQQTPGQGLQFLFEYFSETQRNKGNFPGRFSGRQFSNSRSEMNVSTLELGDSALYLCASSPGLANEQFFGPGTRLTVL.

The gene calls are TRBV6-1 and TRBJ2-2; 8 bases match TRBD2. The CDR3 sequence is 16 residues long. Germline-derived CDR1 and CDR2 are MNHNS and SASEGT. J lost 4 bases, V lost 3 bases, and 7 bases had no gene match. CDR3 region: CASSEAGLGTTGELFF. The CDR3 DNA sequence: TGTGCCAGCAGTGAGGCGGGACTAGGGACCACCGGGGAGCTGTTTTTT.

The chain combines TRBV6-4 with TRBJ2-7, with D possibly being TRBD1 (6 bases). There are 16 residues in the CDR3. Germline assignment: CDR1 MRHNA and CDR2 SNTAGT. V lost 2 bases and J lost 3, with 17 bases in between. CDR3 sequence reads: CASSDASRDKNYEQYF. In nucleotides, the CDR3 is TGTGCCAGCAGTGACGCTTCCCGGGACAAGAACTACGAGCAGTACTTC.

The chain carries TRBV7-8 and TRBJ2-1; 12 nucleotides agree with TRBD2. This CDR3 has 16 residues. From germline, CDR1 is SGHVS and CDR2 FQNEAQ. V was pared by 4 bases and J by 7 bases, with 8 bases of the junction left unmatched. For the CDR3, the DNA is TGTGCCAGCAGCTGGATGACTAGCGGGAGCCGAAATGAGCAGTTCTTC. This sequence encodes CASSWMTSGSRNEQFF.

This sequence joins TRBV7-3 and TRBJ2-1; 10 bases agree with TRBD1. Germline CDR1 and CDR2: SGHTA and FQGTGA. Germline trimming cut 5 bases from V and 9 bases from J; bases unmatched to any gene: 7. CDR3 length equals 14 residues. Here the CDR3 DNA reads TGTGCCAGCAGCCCAGGGACAGGGGTGGGTGAGCAGTTCTTC. It translates to CASSPGTGVGEQFF. Variable domain in full (rest from reference TRBV7-3 and TRBJ2-1): GAGVSQTPSNKVTEKGKYVELRCDPISGHTALYWYRQSLGQGPEFLIYFQGTGAADDSGLPNDRFFAVRPEGSVSTLKIQRTERGDSAVYLCASSPGTGVGEQFFGPGTRLTVL.

The V and J genes are TRBV4-1 and TRBJ2-3, with a weak D call TRBD1 (6 bases). The germline V gene has CDR1 MGHRA and CDR2 YSYEKL. V shed 1 base and J shed 1 base, with 15 bases lying between them. This CDR3 has 17 amino acids. The CDR3 coding sequence is TGCGCCAGCAGCCAAGGGGATGGCAGGGGACGCACAGATACGCAGTATTTT. Its translation: CASSQGDGRGRTDTQYF.

This clone was seen only once. The chain couples TRBV6-1 to TRBJ2-3; 10 positions match TRBD2. The CDR3 extends over 17 amino acids. With 1 base clipped from V and 3 bases from J, the junction kept 7 bases outside the gene matches. The germline V gene has CDR1 MNHNS and CDR2 SASEGT. CDR3 sequence: CASSEGFRTSGTDTQYF. DNA for the CDR3: TGTGCCAGCAGTGAAGGATTTAGGACTAGCGGAACAGATACGCAGTATTTT.

The chain combines TRBV19 with TRBJ1-5, with no clear D. Germline-derived CDR1 and CDR2 are LNHDA and SQIVND (reference sequence). V was trimmed by 1 base and J by 5 bases, leaving 15 bases between them. The CDR3 is 16 residues long. CDR3 coding DNA: TGTGCCAGTAGTATAGTCTGGCGGGGAAAGGATCAGCCCCAGCATTTT. This codes for CASSIVWRGKDQPQHF.